The 18 T cell receptor beta chains in this list originate from one sample, sequenced in a study of T cells in Graves' hyperthyroidism and ophthalmopathy. It was RNA transcripts that yielded the amplified TCR beta CDR3 regions. The HTBI primer set served for first-round RT-PCR of the TCR CDR3. TCRdb independently ran MiXCR on the multiplex PCR reads; one entry per CDR3 protein. This table has nearly 600,000 distinct CDR3 sequences, over 12% appearing once. The material sequenced was blood. Receptors were obtained from a woman aged 18-29 years with Graves' ophthalmopathy.

This clonotype showed up many times. The V call is TRBV7-3, the J call TRBJ2-7, with D maybe TRBD1 (5 bases). The CDR3 sequence is 14 residues long. Germline CDR1 reads SGHTA; CDR2 reads FQGTGA. Trimming removed 5 bases at V and 5 bases at J, with 16 bases between. CDR3 bases: TGTGCCAGCAGCCAAACGGGTCTCAGGGACGAGCAGTACTTC. Its translation: CASSQTGLRDEQYF. Using reference TRBV7-3 and TRBJ2-7 for the parts outside the CDR3, the full variable domain is GAGVSQTPSNKVTEKGKYVELRCDPISGHTALYWYRQSLGQGPEFLIYFQGTGAADDSGLPNDRFFAVRPEGSVSTLKIQRTERGDSAVYLCASSQTGLRDEQYFGPGTRLTVT.

The genes are TRBV20-1 and TRBJ1-1; D perhaps matches TRBD1 (5 bases). V shed 5 bases and J shed 5 bases, with 9 bases lying between them. Germline CDR1 and CDR2: DFQATT and SNEGSKA (reference sequence). This CDR3 contains 11 residues. The CDR3 nucleotides read TGCAGTGCTTCCGACAGAACTGAAGCTTTCTTT. Amino acids: CSASDRTEAFF.

This clonotype was detected a few times. Since a much larger clone is just one base distant, this may be a read error. The J gene is TRBJ2-7, the V gene TRBV7-6; D possibly matches TRBD1 or TRBD2 (5 bases each). Germline CDR1 is SGHVS and CDR2 is FNYEAQ. This CDR3 region has 15 residues. CDR3 sequence reads: CTSSLGPGATYEQYF. CDR3 DNA sequence: TGTACCAGCAGCTTAGGTCCCGGGGCCACCTACGAGCAGTACTTC. The full variable domain, in which reference TRBV7-6 and TRBJ2-7 provide the parts outside the CDR3, is GAGVSQSPRYKVTKRGQDVALRCDPISGHVSLYWYRQALGQGPEFLTYFNYEAQQDKSGLPNDRFSAERPEGSISTLTIQRTEQRDSAMYRCTSSLGPGATYEQYFGPGTRLTVT.

The sample holds many counts of this clonotype. The rearrangement joins TRBV16 to TRBJ1-1, with D hard to call. Trimming pared 6 bases from V and 1 base from J, leaving 12 bases between. CDR3 length equals 14 residues. Germline values: CDR1 KGHSY, CDR2 FQNENV. As DNA, the CDR3 is TGTGCCAGCAGTCAGTTACCGAAGAACACTGAAGCTTTCTTT. It translates to CASSQLPKNTEAFF.

This clonotype was seen more than once but under ten times. The chain carries TRBV7-2 and TRBJ2-1; 8 bases fit TRBD2. The CDR3 loop spans 15 amino acids. Germline V gene data show CDR1 as SGHTA and CDR2 as FQGNSA. V gave up 1 base and J gave up 6 bases; unmatched junction bases: 5. The DNA of the CDR3 is TGTGCCAGCAGCTTAGTAGCGGGGCCCCGCAATGAGCAGTTCTTC. Translating gives CASSLVAGPRNEQFF.

This clonotype has a count of ten or more. V gene TRBV5-1 combines with J gene TRBJ2-5; 8 nucleotides agree with TRBD2. The V gene's germline CDR1 is SGHRS and CDR2 YFSETQ. V lost 1 base to trimming and J lost 2 bases; unmatched junction nucleotides: 7. This CDR3 comprises 16 residues. In nucleotides, the CDR3 is TGCGCCAGCAGCTTGCGTCGAGCGGGAGTGCAAGAGACCCAGTACTTC. Protein product: CASSLRRAGVQETQYF.

Concerning this clonotype itself: An end of the junction differs from the germline gene, which may be a read error. The V call is TRBV12-3 or TRBV12-4, the J call TRBJ1-4; the D gene is possibly TRBD1 (5 bases). This CDR3 has 13 amino acids. The CDR3 sequence: CASSSGTNENLFF. The CDR3 DNA follows: TGTGCCAGCAGTTCGGGGACTAATGAAAACCTGTTTTTT.

The genes are TRBV18 and TRBJ2-7; 8 bases match TRBD2. This CDR3 region has 17 residues. The germline V gene has CDR1 KGHSH and CDR2 LQKENI. Trimming cost V 3 bases and J 6 bases; bases outside gene matches: 16. For the CDR3, the DNA is TGTGCCAGCTCACCCTACCTTGAAAGCGGGAGCCAAAGCGAGCAGTACTTC. Protein sequence: CASSPYLESGSQSEQYF.

This clonotype was detected ten times or more. CDR3 residues: CASSLFEGDTQYF. The DNA of the CDR3 is TGTGCCAGCAGCCTTTTTGAGGGCGATACGCAGTATTTT. This chain connects TRBV2 to TRBJ2-3, with TRBD2 as a possible D gene (5 bases). V lost 6 bases and J lost 6, with 13 bases in between. The CDR3 contains 13 residues. Germline V gives CDR1 SNHLY, CDR2 FYNNEI.

The table lists this clonotype with many counts. CDR3 bases: TGTGCCAGCAGTTTAGTTCCTTCGGGAGGGAACGAGCAGTACTTC. It encodes CASSLVPSGGNEQYF. The chain has TRBV27 and TRBJ2-7; the match to TRBD2 covers 8 bases. This CDR3 is built from 15 residues. The germline gives CDR1 MNHEY, CDR2 SMNVEV (reference sequence). Trimming removed 2 bases from V and 5 bases from J; junction bases left unmatched: 8.

The table lists this clonotype with many counts. This chain connects TRBV18 to TRBJ2-7, with D hard to call. Trimming cost V 2 bases and J 0 bases, with 11 bases left between them. Looked up from germline, CDR1 is KGHSH and CDR2 is LQKENI. CDR3 size: 15 residues. CDR3 loop: CASSPERSPSYEQYF. In DNA, the CDR3 is TGTGCCAGCTCACCAGAGAGGAGCCCCTCCTACGAGCAGTACTTC. Complete variable domain (other parts from reference TRBV18 and TRBJ2-7): NAGVMQNPRHLVRRRGQEARLRCSPMKGHSHVYWYRQLPEEGLKFMVYLQKENIIDESGMPKERFSAEFPKEGPSILRIQQVVRGDSAAYFCASSPERSPSYEQYFGPGTRLTVT.

This clonotype was seen many times. The chain uses TRBV20-1 and TRBJ2-1, with 10 bases identical to TRBD2. Germline CDR1 DFQATT, CDR2 SNEGSKA (reference sequence). CDR3 length: 17 residues. The junction had 14 bases not matched to a gene; V was cut back by 0 bases and J by 9 bases. The CDR3 is CSARDLFASGRASEQFF. In DNA form, the CDR3 reads TGCAGTGCTAGAGATCTCTTTGCGAGCGGGAGGGCCTCTGAGCAGTTCTTC.

V usage is TRBV12-3 or TRBV12-4 and J usage is TRBJ1-6; the D is unclear. There are 14 residues in the CDR3. Trimming took off 6 bases at V and 7 bases at J, with 13 bases between the two ends. The CDR3 nucleotides read TGTGCCAGCAGCCCTGGCCCGGGGAATTCACCCCTCCACTTT. As protein: CASSPGPGNSPLHF.

For this clonotype: With a much larger clone just one base away, this may be a read error. This chain links TRBV4-1 with TRBJ2-7; D is undetermined. The CDR3 is made up of 13 amino acids. CDR1 is MGHRA, CDR2 YSYEKL, per germline. The CDR3 sequence: CVSSQVTSYEQYF. The CDR3 DNA sequence: TGCGTCAGCAGCCAAGTGACGTCCTACGAGCAGTACTTC.

A word on this clonotype: A much larger clone differs by one base, so this may be a read error. The CDR3 spells CSVEGPAGGPGDTQYF. As DNA, the CDR3 is TGCAGCGTTGAAGGGCCTGCGGGAGGGCCGGGAGATACGCAGTATTTT. The chain is built from TRBV29-1 and TRBJ2-3, with TRBD2 matching over 9 bases. This CDR3 has 16 residues. V lost 1 base, J lost 5 bases, and 10 bases stayed unmatched. CDR1 and CDR2 from the germline V gene are SQVTM and ANQGSEA.

The chain employs TRBV6-5 and TRBJ1-4; 8 bases fit TRBD1. The J segment lost 1 base and the V segment lost 2 bases, leaving 6 bases of the junction unmatched. This CDR3 is 17 amino acids long. From germline, CDR1 is MNHEY and CDR2 SVGAGI. The CDR3: CASSYEVRGLTNEKLFF. CDR3 nucleotide sequence: TGTGCCAGCAGTTACGAGGTCAGGGGGCTAACTAATGAAAAACTGTTTTTT.

This chain joins TRBV4-1 and TRBJ1-2, with D unresolved. Germline V CDR1 and CDR2: MGHRA, YSYEKL. Deletions cut 2 bases from V and 4 bases from J, with 14 bases between. The CDR3 covers 15 residues. For the CDR3, the DNA is TGCGCCAGCAGCCAAATTTCGGGTCTAGGCTATGGCTACACCTTC. Translating gives CASSQISGLGYGYTF.

The sample holds many counts of this clonotype. The CDR3 sequence is CASSPQEVGSREQYF. In nucleotides, the CDR3 is TGTGCCAGCTCACCACAGGAGGTGGGATCGCGGGAGCAGTACTTC. The chain uses TRBV18 and TRBJ2-7, with a tentative D call TRBD2 (5 bases). CDR1 KGHSH and CDR2 LQKENI come from the germline V gene. The CDR3 is 15 amino acids. V lost 1 base, J lost 7 bases, and 17 bases lay in between.